Sequencing of this TCR beta chain was carried out in a study of blood T cell repertoires in COVID-19. Germline V lookup: CDR1 MDHEN, CDR2 SYDVKM. Trimming left V 6 bases short and J 8 bases short, with 25 bases between. This CDR3 comprises 16 residues. The assay was immunoSEQ multiplex PCR, and TCRdb's table has in-frame clones only and misses some. This sample yields some 22,000 clones, of which 90% to 95% are seen a single time; under 4.5% belongs to the top ten. The chain combines TRBV28 with TRBJ1-1; perhaps TRBD1 as D (6 bases). Sequenced material: peripheral blood. This receptor was obtained from a woman aged 45-65 years with active COVID-19. The CDR3 nucleotides read TGTGCCAGCAGCAATATGAGGGTAACAGGGTTTGCCGAAGCTTTCTTT. It yields the protein CASSNMRVTGFAEAFF. Using reference TRBV28 and TRBJ1-1 for the parts outside the CDR3, the full variable domain is DVKVTQSSRYLVKRTGEKVFLECVQDMDHENMFWYRQDPGLGLRLIYFSYDVKMKEKGDIPEGYSVSREKKERFSLILESASTNQTSMYLCASSNMRVTGFAEAFFGQGTRLTVV.